The text below deals with one TCR beta chain. The record originates from a study of blood T cell repertoires in COVID-19. Study at large: Material from acute and convalescent COVID-19 was sourced from the United States, Italy and Spain.

The ends were cut back, 3 bases at V and 10 bases at J, with 15 bases in the middle. CDR1 is SGHTA and CDR2 is FQGNSA in the germline V gene. This CDR3 is built from 13 residues. Per the original data handling: Reference gene primer amplification yielded estimated nucleated cell counts. This table comes from immunoSEQ multiplex PCR, and its TCRdb copy is limited to in-frame clones, with some not included. Clone size and the V and J calls come from that table; the DNA yielded D and trimming. The sample has around 120,000 clones, over 60% seen once. The clonotype originates from an elderly woman with acute or convalescent COVID-19. The chain combines TRBV7-2 with TRBJ1-1; D is unresolved. Sample: peripheral blood. CDR3 in DNA: TGTGCCAGCAGCTTCGGACTATACGTGGGAGCTTTCTTT. It yields the protein CASSFGLYVGAFF.